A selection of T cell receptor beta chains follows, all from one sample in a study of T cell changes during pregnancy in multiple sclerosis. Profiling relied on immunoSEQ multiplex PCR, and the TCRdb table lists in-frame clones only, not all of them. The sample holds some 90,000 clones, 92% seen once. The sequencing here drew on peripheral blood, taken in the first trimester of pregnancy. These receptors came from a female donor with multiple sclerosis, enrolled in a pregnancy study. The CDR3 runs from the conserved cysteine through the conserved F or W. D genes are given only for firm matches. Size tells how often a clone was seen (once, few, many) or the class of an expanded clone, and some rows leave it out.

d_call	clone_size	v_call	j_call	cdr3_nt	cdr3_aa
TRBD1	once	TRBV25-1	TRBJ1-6	TGTGCCAGCAGTGAATGGCGACAGGGGGCCAATTCACCCCTCCACTTT	CASSEWRQGANSPLHF
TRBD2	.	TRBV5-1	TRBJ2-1	TGCGCCAGCAGCTTGGGGACTAGCGGGAGAGGGGCTCCCTACAATGAGCAGTTCTTC	CASSLGTSGRGAPYNEQFF
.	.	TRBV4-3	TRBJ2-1	TGCGCCAGCAGCCAAGATCGTCCCCATGAGCAGTTCTTC	CASSQDRPHEQFF
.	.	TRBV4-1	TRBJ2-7	TGCGCCAGCAGACCGACTTACTCCTACGAGCAGTACTTC	CASRPTYSYEQYF
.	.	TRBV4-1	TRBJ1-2	TGCGCCAGCGGAAGGGTGGAAGGGGACTATGGCTACACCTTC	CASGRVEGDYGYTF
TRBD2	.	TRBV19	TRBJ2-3	TGTGCCAGTAGTATCGGCGGGGGGCGCGCAGATACGCAGTATTTT	CASSIGGGRADTQYF
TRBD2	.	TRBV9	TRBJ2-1	TGTGCCAGCAGCGTTACTAGCGGGGGGCCCAATGAGCAGTTCTTC	CASSVTSGGPNEQFF
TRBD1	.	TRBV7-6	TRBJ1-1	TGTGCCAGCAGCTTAGGTGAAAGACAGGGGTTGGAGGACACTGAAGCTTTCTTT	CASSLGERQGLEDTEAFF
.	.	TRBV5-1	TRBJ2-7	TGCGCCAGCAGGCCGACAGGCGCCCGCTACGAGCAGTACTTC	CASRPTGARYEQYF
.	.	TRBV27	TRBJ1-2	TGTGCCAGCAGTTCCAGACAAGCTAACTATGGCTACACCTTC	CASSSRQANYGYTF
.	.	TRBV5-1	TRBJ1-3	TGCGCCAGCAGCCTCGGGCAGGGCACGCTAGATGGAAACACCATATATTTT	CASSLGQGTLDGNTIYF
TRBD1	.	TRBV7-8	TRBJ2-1	TGTGCCAGCAGCCCCTATAGAGCCCCCGGGACAGGGGGCTCCAATGAGCAGTTCTTC	CASSPYRAPGTGGSNEQFF
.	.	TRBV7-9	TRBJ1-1	TGTGCCAGCAGCGCGGGGACGAACACTGAAGCTTTCTTT	CASSAGTNTEAFF
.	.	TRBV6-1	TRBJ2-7	TGTGCCAGCAGTGTATTCGCGCTAGCGATTAGCTCCTACGAGCAGTACTTC	CASSVFALAISSYEQYF
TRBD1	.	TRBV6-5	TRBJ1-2	TGTGCCAGCAGTACGGGACAGGCCTATGGCTACACCTTC	CASSTGQAYGYTF
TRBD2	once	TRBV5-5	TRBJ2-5	TGTGCCAGCAGCTTGGTTCCGGGACTAGCGGGAGGTGAGACCCAGTACTTC	CASSLVPGLAGGETQYF
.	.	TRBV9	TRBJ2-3	TGTGCCAGCAGCGGTAGCGGTTACACAGATACGCAGTATTTT	CASSGSGYTDTQYF
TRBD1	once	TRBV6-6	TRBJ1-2	TGTGCCAGCAGTTTTGGACAGGGGGATTATGGCTACACCTTC	CASSFGQGDYGYTF
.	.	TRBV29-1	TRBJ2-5	TGCAGCGTTGCCCCGGGGTCCGAGTACCAAGAGACCCAGTACTTC	CSVAPGSEYQETQYF
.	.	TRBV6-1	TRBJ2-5	TGTGCCAGCAGTGATCCAGGTTACCAAAGCCAAGAGACCCAGTACTTC	CASSDPGYQSQETQYF
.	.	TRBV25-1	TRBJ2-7	TGTGCCAGCAGTGAATCACAGGGTGCGGCTGGTCAATACGAGCAGTACTTC	CASSESQGAAGQYEQYF
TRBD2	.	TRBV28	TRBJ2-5	TGTGCCAGCAGTTTTTGGTGGCGGGAAGAGGGAGGGGCTGAGACCCAGTACTTC	CASSFWWREEGGAETQYF
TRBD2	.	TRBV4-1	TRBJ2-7	TGCGCCAGCAGCCATAACATCCCGGGACTAGCGGCCTCCTACGAGCAGTACTTC	CASSHNIPGLAASYEQYF
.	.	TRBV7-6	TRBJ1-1	TGTGCCAGCAGCTTAGCGCCGGGTGGGACTGAAGCTTTCTTT	CASSLAPGGTEAFF
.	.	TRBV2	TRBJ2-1	TGTGCCAGCAGTGGCAATCGAGGGGGAAGGGTCTTCAGAGAGCAGTTCTTC	CASSGNRGGRVFREQFF
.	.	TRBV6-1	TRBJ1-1	TGTGCCATCCTAGATGGGTTGAACACTGAAGCTTTCTTT	CAILDGLNTEAFF
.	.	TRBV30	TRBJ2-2	TGTGCCTGGACGCATCAGGGGCTGGGGGCCGGGGAGCTGTTTTTT	CAWTHQGLGAGELFF
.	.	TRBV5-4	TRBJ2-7	TGTGCCAGCAGTTCCGGATACCGGGACTCTGCACGGGAGCAGTACTTC	CASSSGYRDSAREQYF
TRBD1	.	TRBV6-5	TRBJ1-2	TGTGCCAGCAGACCGGGACAGTATACCTATGGCTACACCTTC	CASRPGQYTYGYTF
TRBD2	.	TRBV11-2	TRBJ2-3	TGTGCCAGCAGCTTAGAAACTAGCGGGAGAACAGATACGCAGTATTTT	CASSLETSGRTDTQYF
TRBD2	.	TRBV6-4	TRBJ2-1	TGTGCCAGCAGTGGGACTAGCGGGAAATCCTACAATGAGCAGTTCTTC	CASSGTSGKSYNEQFF
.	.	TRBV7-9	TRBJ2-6	TGTGCCAGCAGCCCGGGGGGGGCCAACGTCCTGACTTTC	CASSPGGANVLTF
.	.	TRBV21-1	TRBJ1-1	TGTGCCAGCAGCAAAAAACAGGGCGATGAAGCTTTCTTT	CASSKKQGDEAFF
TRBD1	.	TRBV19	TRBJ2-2	TGTGCCAGTAGTGCCGGGACAGGGGGTAACACCGGGGAGCTGTTTTTT	CASSAGTGGNTGELFF
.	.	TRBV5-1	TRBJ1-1	TGCGCCAGCAGCAACCTTGAGGGAACTGAAGCTTTCTTT	CASSNLEGTEAFF
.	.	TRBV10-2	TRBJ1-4	TGCGCCAGCAGCTTGAAGAGGGGGAATGAAAAACTGTTTTTT	CASSLKRGNEKLFF
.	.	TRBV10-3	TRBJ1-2	TGTGCCATCAGTGTTAAGGCGGGGGAGGGCTACACCTTC	CAISVKAGEGYTF
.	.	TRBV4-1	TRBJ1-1	TGCGCCAGCAGCCTCGGACAGATGAACACTGAAGCTTTCTTT	CASSLGQMNTEAFF
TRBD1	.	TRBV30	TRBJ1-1	TGTGCCTCCCAGACAGGGACCATGAACACTGAAGCTTTCTTT	CASQTGTMNTEAFF
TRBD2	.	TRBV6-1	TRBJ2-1	TGTGCCAGCAGTGAAGGACTAGCGGGAGGGACTGAGCAGTTCTTC	CASSEGLAGGTEQFF